The clone carrying this T cell receptor beta chain was detected ten times or more. The data were taken from a study of T cells in Graves' hyperthyroidism and ophthalmopathy. Amplified TCR beta CDR3 regions derived from RNA transcripts. In the first-round RT-PCR of the TCR CDR3, the HTBI primer set was used. TCRdb called the multiplex PCR reads again in MiXCR, with one record for every CDR3 protein. The sample has about 560,000 distinct CDR3 sequences, approximately 14% seen once. Germline CDR1 and CDR2: ENHRY and SYGVKD. The trim removed 4 bases at V and 7 bases at J, leaving 7 bases unmatched. This CDR3 region has 15 residues.

The origin of this receptor is a woman between 25 and 40 years old with Graves' hyperthyroidism. The specimen was blood. The genes are TRBV10-3 and TRBJ1-1, with TRBD1 identical over 12 bases. This chain's CDR3 is CAISGGTGGRGEAFF. Written as DNA, the CDR3 is TGTGCCATCAGTGGGGGGACAGGGGGCAGGGGTGAAGCTTTCTTT.